These 29 T cell receptor beta chains came from one sample sequenced in a study of T-cell memory formation after mild COVID-19. TCRdb itself ran the 5' RACE reads through MiXCR, one entry per CDR3 protein. The sample contains approximately 350,000 distinct CDR3 sequences, around 13% of which appear only once. The source material was PBMCs or a T cell subset sorted from them (not recorded which). These TCRs come from a man in his late teens or twenties who had mild COVID-19 (a few samples of this study predate the infection). Cell type and time point are not known.

This clonotype turned up a few times. The chain carries TRBV7-2 and TRBJ1-3; D might be TRBD1 (5 bases). The germline V gene encodes CDR1 SGHTA and CDR2 FQGNSA. V was trimmed by 4 bases and J by 0 bases, leaving 10 bases between them. The CDR3 extends over 15 amino acids. CDR3 region: CASSSPGGSGNTIYF. DNA of the CDR3: TGTGCCAGCAGCTCCCCGGGGGGCTCTGGAAACACCATATATTTT.

The chain recombines TRBV18 with TRBJ2-3; the D is unclear. The length of the CDR3 is 14 residues. Germline CDR1 is KGHSH and CDR2 is LQKENI. V lost 0 bases and J lost 2, with 6 bases in between. This CDR3 is CASSPPPATDTQYF. The CDR3 nucleotides read TGTGCCAGCTCACCACCGCCAGCCACAGATACGCAGTATTTT.

This clonotype was counted only a few times. The chain recombines TRBV3-2 with TRBJ2-7; no DNA check was done on the table's D call, TRBD2. TRBV3-2 is deemed a pseudogene. The CDR3 sequence is 16 residues long. The CDR3, as DNA: TGTGCCAGCAGCCAAGACCCAGGGCCGAGCTCCTACGAGCAGTACGTC. Protein product: CASSQDPGPSSYEQYV.

This clonotype showed up many times. The CDR3 here is CASSAQGAIAEAFF. CDR3 sequence (DNA): TGCGCCAGCAGCGCACAGGGGGCGATAGCTGAAGCTTTCTTT. The genes are TRBV5-1 and TRBJ1-1; TRBD1 matches 9 bases. The CDR3 loop spans 14 amino acids. Per the germline V gene, CDR1 is SGHRS and CDR2 is YFSETQ. Trimming at V came to 4 bases and at J to 6 bases, leaving 7 bases not matched to a gene.

The rearrangement links TRBV20-1 to TRBJ1-5; D is possibly TRBD1 (5 bases). The germline V gene encodes CDR1 DFQATT and CDR2 SNEGSKA (reference sequence). V lost 0 bases and J 2 bases, leaving 8 bases between the germline ends. The CDR3 is 14 residues long. As DNA, the CDR3 is TGCAGTGCTAGAGATCAACAGGGCAATCAGCCCCAGCATTTT. Encoded protein: CSARDQQGNQPQHF.

This clonotype was detected only a few times. This chain uses TRBV25-1 with TRBJ1-5; D remains ambiguous. The V and J ends lost 8 bases and 6 bases respectively, with 14 bases between them. The germline V gene encodes CDR1 MGHDK and CDR2 SYGVNS. The CDR3 is made up of 13 amino acids. The CDR3 bases are TGTGCCAGCGGATCGGGTCGGGGTCAGCCCCAGCATTTT. Amino acid sequence: CASGSGRGQPQHF.

The chain couples TRBV27 to TRBJ2-1; possibly TRBD2 for D (5 bases). Germline V gives CDR1 MNHEY, CDR2 SMNVEV (reference sequence). The CDR3 runs 14 residues. Between the trimmed V and J ends, which lost 4 bases and 9 bases, there was a span of 16 bases. The CDR3 spells CASSSPPTSGEQFF. CDR3 bases: TGTGCCAGCAGTTCCCCTCCCACTAGTGGTGAGCAGTTCTTC.

This clonotype was recorded at least ten times. The chain recombines TRBV12-3 or TRBV12-4 with TRBJ2-1; D remains unclear. Trimming stripped 6 bases from V and 9 bases from J, with 21 bases between. This CDR3 is 15 amino acids long. The CDR3 region is CASRPGLTVLGEQFF. DNA of the CDR3: TGTGCCAGCAGACCGGGTTTGACGGTTCTGGGTGAGCAGTTCTTC.

This clonotype was detected only a few times. This rearrangement joins TRBV9 to TRBJ2-2; D tentatively fits TRBD1 or TRBD2 (5 bases each). Trimming took off 0 bases at V and 2 bases at J, with 8 bases between the two ends. CDR1 and CDR2 (germline): SGDLS, YYNGEE. The CDR3 loop spans 15 amino acids. The CDR3 sequence is CASSVVGDNTGELFF. Here the CDR3 DNA reads TGTGCCAGCAGCGTAGTTGGGGACAACACCGGGGAGCTGTTTTTT. Full variable domain (rest looked up from reference TRBV9 and TRBJ2-2): DSGVTQTPKHLITATGQRVTLRCSPRSGDLSVYWYQQSLDQGLQFLIQYYNGEERAKGNILERFSAQQFPDLHSELNLSSLELGDSALYFCASSVVGDNTGELFFGEGSRLTVL.

This clonotype appeared a few times. J is TRBJ2-2 and V is TRBV7-6; tentatively, D is TRBD2 (6 bases). The CDR3 consists of 16 residues. V dropped 1 base and J dropped 1 base, with 10 bases sitting between them. The germline V gene has CDR1 SGHVS and CDR2 FNYEAQ. The DNA for the CDR3 is TGTGCCAGCAGCTTAGGTAGCGGAGAGAACACCGGGGAGCTGTTTTTT. It encodes CASSLGSGENTGELFF.

The table lists this clonotype with many counts. This sequence joins TRBV5-1 and TRBJ1-1; D not certain. Between the trimmed V and J ends, which lost 2 bases and 4 bases, there was a span of 15 bases. CDR1 is SGHRS, CDR2 YFSETQ, per germline. The CDR3 sequence is 15 residues long. The DNA for the CDR3 is TGCGCCAGCAGCTTACCTCCCGACGGAACCACTGAAGCTTTCTTT. Translated, it gives CASSLPPDGTTEAFF.

The CDR3 sequence is CSAGGTGAFF. In DNA form, the CDR3 reads TGCAGCGCCGGGGGAACGGGGGCTTTCTTT. This chain joins TRBV29-1 and TRBJ1-1, with TRBD1 as a possible D gene (5 bases). V dropped 7 bases and J dropped 11 bases, with 14 bases sitting between them. Germline values: CDR1 SQVTM, CDR2 ANQGSEA. This CDR3 is 10 amino acids long.

The CDR3 DNA reads TGCGCCAGCAGCCAGGGACGGTATTCACCCCTCCACTTT. Translation: CASSQGRYSPLHF. This chain joins TRBV4-3 and TRBJ1-6, with TRBD1 as a possible D gene (5 bases). Germline V gene data show CDR1 as LGHNA and CDR2 as YSLEER. V was shortened by 3 bases and J by 8 bases, with 8 bases between the two germline ends. The CDR3 totals 13 residues.

The J gene is TRBJ2-5, the V gene TRBV5-1; possible D gene TRBD1, 6 bases. V lost 3 bases and J lost 5, with 17 bases in between. The CDR3 is 15 amino acids. Germline CDR1 SGHRS, CDR2 YFSETQ. CDR3 coding DNA: TGCGCCAGCAGCTACAGGGACGGCGAGGGGGAGACCCAGTACTTC. The encoded protein is CASSYRDGEGETQYF.

The chain is built from TRBV28 and TRBJ2-1; D remains ambiguous. The germline V gene encodes CDR1 MDHEN and CDR2 SYDVKM. V was trimmed by 5 bases and J by 7 bases, leaving 9 bases between them. CDR3 length equals 12 residues. The DNA of the CDR3 is TGTGCCAGCAGTACCTACAAAAATGAGCAGTTCTTC. This translates into CASSTYKNEQFF.

In its sample, this clonotype was seen many times. The V and J genes are TRBV4-1 and TRBJ1-6; D is uncertain. Germline CDR1 is MGHRA and CDR2 is YSYEKL. The CDR3 contains 16 residues. Trimming shortened V by 3 bases and J by 8 bases, and 17 bases separated the two germline ends. The CDR3 region is CASSHTGLGGYSPLHF. CDR3 DNA: TGCGCCAGCAGCCACACTGGCTTGGGAGGTTATTCACCCCTCCACTTT.

This clonotype was seen only a few times. The chain has TRBV5-1 and TRBJ1-4; D might be TRBD1 (5 bases). The CDR3 is 14 residues long. Germline assignment: CDR1 SGHRS and CDR2 YFSETQ. Deletions cut 4 bases from V and 3 bases from J, with 10 bases between. CDR3 bases: TGCGCCAGCAGCGGACGGGGGGCTAATGAAAAACTGTTTTTT. Translating it yields CASSGRGANEKLFF.

V and J are TRBV7-9 and TRBJ1-4; D might be TRBD1 (6 bases). CDR3 length equals 14 residues. The V end lost 4 bases, the J end lost 5 bases, and 11 bases lay between the germline ends. Germline V CDR1 and CDR2: SEHNR, FQNEAQ (reference sequence). The CDR3 bases are TGTGCCAGCAGCTCAGGGGTGTGGAATGAAAAACTGTTTTTT. This translates into CASSSGVWNEKLFF.

This clonotype came up many times. The chain is built from TRBV5-1 and TRBJ1-1; no clear D. V lost 1 base, J lost 7 bases, and 14 bases lay in between. CDR3 length: 14 amino acids. Germline V gene lookup returns CDR1 SGHRS and CDR2 YFSETQ. Written as DNA, the CDR3 is TGCGCCAGCAGCTTGTCTTCAGAACCAGATGAAGCTTTCTTT. Its translation: CASSLSSEPDEAFF.

The chain joins TRBV6-2 or TRBV6-3 to TRBJ1-4; TRBD1 matches 8 bases. CDR1 MNHEY and CDR2 SVGEGT come from the germline V gene. This CDR3 is built from 14 residues. V was clipped by 4 bases and J by 7 bases; unmatched bases: 5. CDR3 in DNA: TGTGCCAGCAGTTTTCCAGGGGGCCGTGAAAAACTGTTTTTT. This encodes CASSFPGGREKLFF.

This sequence joins TRBV7-9 and TRBJ2-1, with TRBD2 identical over 12 bases. Germline V lookup: CDR1 SEHNR, CDR2 FQNEAQ (reference sequence). Trimming at V came to 5 bases and at J to 9 bases, leaving 5 bases not matched to a gene. There are 14 residues in the CDR3. Here the CDR3 DNA reads TGTGCCAGCAGCGACGGACTAGCGGGGATTGAGCAGTTCTTC. Protein sequence: CASSDGLAGIEQFF.

This chain connects TRBV6-5 to TRBJ1-2; 9 bases align to TRBD1. There are 15 residues in the CDR3. From germline, CDR1 is MNHEY and CDR2 SVGAGI. The junction had 11 bases not matched to a gene; V was cut back by 4 bases and J by 8 bases. The CDR3 DNA sequence: TGTGCCAGCAGTTCCGGGACAGGGAGCTTGTGGGGCTACACCTTC. Translation gives CASSSGTGSLWGYTF.

This clonotype was detected once. The rearrangement joins TRBV7-9 to TRBJ1-1, with D possibly TRBD1 on 6 matching bases. Looked up from germline, CDR1 is SEHNR and CDR2 is FQNEAQ (reference sequence). The CDR3 sequence is 11 residues long. V was shortened by 8 bases and J by 7 bases, with 11 bases between the two germline ends. The chain's CDR3 is CASPGDIEAFF. CDR3 bases: TGTGCCAGCCCAGGGGATATTGAAGCTTTCTTT. Full variable domain (remainder filled in from reference TRBV7-9 and TRBJ1-1): DTGVSQNPRHKITKRGQNVTFRCDPISEHNRLYWYRQTLGQGPEFLTYFQNEAQLEKSRLLSDRFSAERPKGSFSTLEIQRTEQGDSAMYLCASPGDIEAFFGQGTRLTVV.

This clonotype was observed at least ten times. This rearrangement joins TRBV5-1 to TRBJ2-1; TRBD2 agrees at 11 bases. The V segment lost 4 bases and the J segment 9 bases; nucleotides outside the gene matches: 9. Germline V lookup: CDR1 SGHRS, CDR2 YFSETQ. The CDR3 contains 15 residues. CDR3 nucleotides: TGCGCCAGCAGCAACGGGACTAGCGGCGTCGGTGAGCAGTTCTTC. Translation gives CASSNGTSGVGEQFF. Full variable domain (remainder filled in from reference TRBV5-1 and TRBJ2-1): KAGVTQTPRYLIKTRGQQVTLSCSPISGHRSVSWYQQTPGQGLQFLFEYFSETQRNKGNFPGRFSGRQFSNSRSEMNVSTLELGDSALYLCASSNGTSGVGEQFFGPGTRLTVL.

This clonotype turned up a few times. The chain couples TRBV24-1 to TRBJ1-1; maybe TRBD1 (5 bases). The V end was cut by 7 bases, the J end by 4 bases, with 12 bases between. CDR3 length: 13 amino acids. Germline V lookup: CDR1 KGHDR, CDR2 SFDVKD. The chain's CDR3 is CATRNGGGTEAFF. The CDR3 region has the DNA TGTGCCACCAGGAATGGGGGGGGCACTGAAGCTTTCTTT.

The rearrangement joins TRBV25-1 to TRBJ2-7, with 10 bases fitting TRBD1. Germline V lookup: CDR1 MGHDK, CDR2 SYGVNS. V dropped 5 bases and J dropped 1; count of bases not matched to a gene: 8. The CDR3 consists of 16 residues. This CDR3 reads CASSSGTGDGSYEQYF. The CDR3 DNA reads as TGTGCCAGCAGTTCCGGGACAGGGGACGGGTCCTACGAGCAGTACTTC.

This clonotype was detected ten times or more. V is TRBV6-6 and J is TRBJ2-7; TRBD1 might be the D (6 bases). Germline loops: CDR1 MNHNY, CDR2 SVGAGI (reference sequence). There are 12 residues in the CDR3. CDR3 DNA sequence: TGTGCCAGCAGCTCTACAGGGTACGGGCAGTACGTC. The encoded protein is CASSSTGYGQYV.

This clonotype was observed many times. V gene TRBV7-6 combines with J gene TRBJ2-1; 11 bases are a match to TRBD2. V gave up 3 bases and J gave up 5 bases; unmatched junction bases: 6. Germline-derived CDR1 and CDR2 are SGHVS and FNYEAQ. The CDR3 has 16 residues. The CDR3, as DNA: TGTGCCAGCAGCTTCGAACTAGCGGGGGACCACAATGAGCAGTTCTTC. Translated, it gives CASSFELAGDHNEQFF.

This clonotype was observed a handful of times. This chain connects TRBV27 to TRBJ1-1; D unresolved. Trimming stripped 0 bases from V and 7 bases from J, with 12 bases between. The CDR3 has 14 residues. The germline gives CDR1 MNHEY, CDR2 SMNVEV (reference sequence). The chain's CDR3 is CASSLSTSSVEAFF. Written as DNA, the CDR3 is TGTGCCAGCAGTTTATCGACGTCATCTGTTGAAGCTTTCTTT.